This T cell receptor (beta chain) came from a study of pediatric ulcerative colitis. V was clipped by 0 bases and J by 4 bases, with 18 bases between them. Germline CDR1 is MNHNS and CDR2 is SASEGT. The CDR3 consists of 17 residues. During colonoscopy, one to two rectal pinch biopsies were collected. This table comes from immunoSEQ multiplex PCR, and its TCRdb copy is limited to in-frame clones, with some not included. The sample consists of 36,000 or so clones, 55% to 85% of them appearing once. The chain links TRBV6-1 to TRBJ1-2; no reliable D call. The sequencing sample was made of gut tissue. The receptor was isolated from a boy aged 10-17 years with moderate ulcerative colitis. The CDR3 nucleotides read TGTGCCAGCAGTGAAGCCTATACTACCTACAACCCCTATGGCTACACCTTC. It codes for CASSEAYTTYNPYGYTF.